Below are 31 T cell receptor beta chains sequenced from a single sample in a study of T cell repertoires in cytomegalovirus infection. MiXCR, run by TCRdb on the reads, gives a single entry per CDR3 protein. The sample consists of about 530,000 distinct CDR3 sequences, more than 25% of them appearing once. Sequencing input: PBMCs. The origin of the receptors is a human donor in good health (CMV status not recorded). Some clones in this sample may be carry-over from other donors' samples.

The genes are TRBV29-1 and TRBJ1-1; the match to TRBD1 covers 8 bases. The CDR3 contains 13 residues. The germline V gene encodes CDR1 SQVTM and CDR2 ANQGSEA. V shed 4 bases and J 0 bases; nucleotides not matched to a gene: 1. In DNA, the CDR3 is TGCAGCGTTGGGGACAGGTTGAACACTGAAGCTTTCTTT. Its translation is CSVGDRLNTEAFF.

In this sample, this clonotype turned up many times. The J gene is TRBJ2-1, the V gene TRBV12-3 or TRBV12-4; the match to TRBD2 covers 14 bases. CDR3 length equals 19 residues. Unmatched junction bases numbered 8, after V lost 4 bases and J lost 0 bases. The DNA of the CDR3 is TGTGCCAGCAGTTCGCCGGGACTAGCGGGGGCCCGCTCCTACAATGAGCAGTTCTTC. This codes for CASSSPGLAGARSYNEQFF.

Only a few counts were recorded for this clonotype. The V and J genes are TRBV6-6 and TRBJ2-2; D is undetermined. The CDR3 extends over 14 amino acids. Germline values: CDR1 MNHNY, CDR2 SVGAGI (reference sequence). Trimming took 0 bases from V and 6 from J, leaving 8 bases between them. CDR3 DNA: TGTGCCAGCAGTTACTCTATTGGTTCCGGGGAGCTGTTTTTT. It specifies CASSYSIGSGELFF.

The genes are TRBV20-1 and TRBJ1-1; no reliable D call. Germline V CDR1 and CDR2: DFQATT, SNEGSKA (reference sequence). V lost 3 bases and J 5 bases, leaving 19 bases between the germline ends. The CDR3 length is 15 residues. CDR3 protein: CSARLATPDFTEAFF. DNA of the CDR3: TGCAGTGCTAGGTTGGCGACCCCGGATTTTACTGAAGCTTTCTTT.

This clonotype has more than one count but fewer than ten. The J gene is TRBJ2-2, the V gene TRBV18; 7 bases fit TRBD1. V lost 5 bases and J lost 4; bases outside the gene matches: 4. Germline loops: CDR1 KGHSH, CDR2 LQKENI. The CDR3 loop spans 14 amino acids. DNA of the CDR3: TGTGCCAGCTCATCAGACAGGGCCACCGGGGAGCTGTTTTTT. This codes for CASSSDRATGELFF.

The table lists this clonotype with many counts. This chain links TRBV7-3 with TRBJ2-3, with TRBD1 identical over 8 bases. The CDR3 is 16 amino acids. Germline values: CDR1 SGHTA, CDR2 FQGTGA. J gave up 7 bases and V 5 bases, and 14 bases lay outside the gene matches. CDR3 bases: TGTGCCAGCAGCCCAAACCGGGACAGGTTCTCTTATACGCAGTATTTT. It is translated as CASSPNRDRFSYTQYF.

This clonotype appeared a single time. The rearrangement uses TRBV12-3 or TRBV12-4 and TRBJ2-3; 9 bases are a match to TRBD2. V was pared by 6 bases and J by 5 bases, with 6 bases of the junction left unmatched. The CDR3 sequence is 14 residues long. Written as DNA, the CDR3 is TGTGCCAGCAGGATAGCGGGAGCTGGAGATACGCAGTATTTT. Translation gives CASRIAGAGDTQYF.

CDR3 residues: CSARSNLGGGPSTDTQYF. The CDR3 bases are TGCAGTGCTAGGTCAAACTTGGGGGGGGGACCTAGCACAGATACGCAGTATTTT. The chain couples TRBV20-1 to TRBJ2-3; 7 bases are a match to TRBD2. Germline trimming cut 3 bases from V and 0 bases from J; bases unmatched to any gene: 15. This CDR3 has 18 amino acids. Looked up from germline, CDR1 is DFQATT and CDR2 is SNEGSKA (reference sequence).

This chain uses TRBV6-2 or TRBV6-3 with TRBJ2-1, with a possible D match to TRBD2 (6 bases). Germline V gene data show CDR1 as MNHEY and CDR2 as SVGEGT. V dropped 7 bases and J dropped 6 bases, with 19 bases sitting between them. The CDR3 has 15 residues. The CDR3 region is CASTLGERASNEQFF. The CDR3 DNA sequence: TGTGCCAGCACCCTGGGCGAGCGGGCCTCCAATGAGCAGTTCTTC.

The J gene is TRBJ2-1, the V gene TRBV6-1, with D perhaps matching TRBD2 (6 bases). This CDR3 is built from 12 residues. V lost 5 bases and J 9 bases, leaving 11 bases between the germline ends. CDR1 and CDR2 from the germline V gene are MNHNS and SASEGT. CDR3 nucleotides: TGTGCCAGCAGTCCGACTAGAAGTGAGCAGTTCTTC. It codes for CASSPTRSEQFF.

This clonotype is a singleton in its sample. The genes are TRBV30 and TRBJ1-5; D not resolved. V gave up 0 bases and J gave up 8 bases, with 11 bases separating them. CDR3 length equals 13 residues. CDR1 is GTSNPN, CDR2 SVGIG, per germline (reference sequence). The CDR3 DNA sequence: TGTGCCTGGAGTGTAGCCACTTCGGAGCCCCAGCATTTT. Translation gives CAWSVATSEPQHF.

This clonotype turned up a few times. J is TRBJ2-3 and V is TRBV2, with no clear D. V lost 3 bases and J 6 bases, leaving 13 bases between the germline ends. The CDR3 has 14 residues. Germline V gene data show CDR1 as SNHLY and CDR2 as FYNNEI. In DNA, the CDR3 is TGTGCCAGCAGTGAGGGCCAGGTGGGCGATACGCAGTATTTT. Amino acids: CASSEGQVGDTQYF.

V usage is TRBV10-3 and J usage is TRBJ2-5, with TRBD2 matching over 8 bases. The J segment lost 1 base and the V segment lost 10 bases, leaving 5 bases of the junction unmatched. Germline loops: CDR1 ENHRY, CDR2 SYGVKD. There are 13 residues in the CDR3. CDR3 sequence reads: CATAGTSQETQYF. The CDR3, as DNA: TGTGCCACGGCCGGGACTAGCCAAGAGACCCAGTACTTC.

This clonotype showed up just once. This rearrangement joins TRBV15 to TRBJ2-1; 10 bases line up with TRBD2. This CDR3 is 18 amino acids long. V lost 1 base and J lost 7; bases outside the gene matches: 13. Germline V gene data show CDR1 as LNHNV and CDR2 as YYDKDF (reference sequence). CDR3 residues: CATSRVPSGSVLGNEQFF. The CDR3 DNA sequence: TGTGCCACCAGCAGAGTCCCTAGCGGGAGTGTCTTGGGGAATGAGCAGTTCTTC.

This clonotype was recorded a few times. The chain joins TRBV12-3 or TRBV12-4 to TRBJ1-6, with D unresolved. The V end was cut by 3 bases, the J end by 11 bases, with 8 bases between. The CDR3 runs to 12 residues. The CDR3 loop reads CASSFPRAPLHF. DNA for the CDR3: TGTGCCAGCAGTTTTCCGAGGGCACCCCTCCACTTT.

This clonotype was seen a few times. The chain employs TRBV6-6 and TRBJ1-1; possible D gene TRBD1, 5 bases. Per germline, CDR1 MNHNY and CDR2 SVGAGI (reference sequence). V was shortened by 0 bases and J by 4 bases, with 6 bases between the two germline ends. The CDR3 runs to 13 residues. The CDR3 nucleotides read TGTGCCAGCAGTTACTCTCAGGGCACTGAAGCTTTCTTT. It yields the protein CASSYSQGTEAFF.

This clonotype was detected ten times or more. The V and J genes are TRBV7-6 and TRBJ2-1; 13 bases map to TRBD2. Trimming cost V 4 bases and J 7 bases; bases outside gene matches: 10. The CDR3 loop spans 17 amino acids. From germline, CDR1 is SGHVS and CDR2 FNYEAQ. The CDR3 DNA follows: TGTGCCAGCAGCTGGCCCACTAGCGGGAGGGCCGAGAATGAGCAGTTCTTC. It translates to CASSWPTSGRAENEQFF.

The CDR3 nucleotides read TGTGCCAGCAGTTTTTCCGGGACAGGGGGCGGCTACACCTTC. This codes for CASSFSGTGGGYTF. The V and J genes are TRBV27 and TRBJ1-2, with 12 positions matching TRBD1. Per germline, CDR1 MNHEY and CDR2 SMNVEV (reference sequence). The CDR3 is 14 amino acids. The V gene end was trimmed by 3 bases and the J gene end by 8 bases; junction bases not matched to a gene: 4.

This clonotype was recorded a few times. The V and J genes are TRBV7-2 and TRBJ2-1, with unresolved D. The CDR3 totals 12 residues. Germline CDR1 SGHTA, CDR2 FQGNSA. The germline V and J ends were trimmed by 1 base and 12 bases, with 10 bases remaining between them. The DNA for the CDR3 is TGTGCCAGCAGCTTAGACGGAGTGGTGCAGTTCTTC. Translated: CASSLDGVVQFF.

This clonotype appeared many times. The V call is TRBV7-2, the J call TRBJ1-4; TRBD1 matches at 9 bases. Germline V lookup: CDR1 SGHTA, CDR2 FQGNSA. CDR3 length equals 15 residues. V gave up 1 base and J gave up 6 bases; unmatched junction bases: 3. The CDR3 DNA sequence: TGTGCCAGCAGCTTAGTGGACAGGGGTTATGAAAAACTGTTTTTT. The encoded protein is CASSLVDRGYEKLFF. The full variable domain, in which reference TRBV7-2 and TRBJ1-4 provide the parts outside the CDR3, is GAGVSQSPSNKVTEKGKDVELRCDPISGHTALYWYRQSLGQGLEFLIYFQGNSAPDKSGLPSDRFSAERTGGSVSTLTIQRTQQEDSAVYLCASSLVDRGYEKLFFGSGTQLSVL.

This clonotype has at least ten counts. This chain links TRBV11-2 with TRBJ1-1, with D perhaps matching TRBD1 (6 bases). V lost 1 base to trimming and J lost 5 bases, with 23 bases between them. The CDR3 contains 18 residues. Germline CDR1 and CDR2: SGHAT and FQNNGV. This CDR3 reads CASSLGVVLRGVRTEAFF. DNA for the CDR3: TGTGCCAGCAGCTTAGGTGTGGTCCTTAGGGGGGTCAGAACTGAAGCTTTCTTT.

This clonotype was seen many times. The CDR3 loop reads CASSAQGSQPQHF. CDR3 in DNA: TGTGCCAGCAGCGCACAGGGGTCTCAGCCCCAGCATTTT. The gene calls are TRBV7-6 and TRBJ1-5; 7 bases align to TRBD1. Looked up from germline, CDR1 is SGHVS and CDR2 is FNYEAQ. This CDR3 contains 13 residues. V was pared by 5 bases and J by 6 bases, with 4 bases of the junction left unmatched.

The sample holds many counts of this clonotype. The chain's CDR3 is CASSLVRYSQETQYF. As DNA, the CDR3 is TGTGCCAGCAGCTTAGTTAGGTACAGTCAAGAGACCCAGTACTTC. V gene TRBV7-8 combines with J gene TRBJ2-5, with unresolved D. Trimming removed 1 base at V and 2 bases at J, with 11 bases between. The CDR3 consists of 15 residues. Germline lookup yields CDR1 SGHVS and CDR2 FQNEAQ.

The chain combines TRBV12-3 or TRBV12-4 with TRBJ2-4; perhaps TRBD2 as D (5 bases). The CDR3 has 13 residues. Trimming stripped 5 bases from V and 7 bases from J, with 12 bases between. The CDR3 loop reads CASSRSASNIQYF. CDR3 DNA sequence: TGTGCCAGCAGTCGTAGCGCCTCGAACATTCAGTACTTC.

Ten or more counts support this clonotype. The J gene is TRBJ2-1, the V gene TRBV7-8, with TRBD2 as a possible D gene (5 bases). The CDR3 runs to 14 residues. V lost 5 bases to trimming and J lost 6 bases, with 14 bases between them. Per germline, CDR1 SGHVS and CDR2 FQNEAQ. This CDR3 reads CASSTRTGFNEQFF. The CDR3 bases are TGTGCCAGCAGCACCCGGACTGGATTCAATGAGCAGTTCTTC.

The chain has TRBV11-2 and TRBJ2-7; D not resolved. Trimming shortened V by 5 bases and J by 4 bases, and 18 bases separated the two germline ends. CDR3 size: 15 residues. The germline gives CDR1 SGHAT, CDR2 FQNNGV. The CDR3 bases are TGTGCCAGCAGCCCCGGGCACGGAATGGGGTACGAGCAGTACTTC. This encodes CASSPGHGMGYEQYF. The full variable domain, its missing parts supplied by reference TRBV11-2 and TRBJ2-7, is EAGVAQSPRYKIIEKRQSVAFWCNPISGHATLYWYQQILGQGPKLLIQFQNNGVVDDSQLPKDRFSAERLKGVDSTLKIQPAKLEDSAVYLCASSPGHGMGYEQYFGPGTRLTVT.

This clonotype was seen only once. V is TRBV19 and J is TRBJ2-4; D may be TRBD2 (5 bases). Trimming cost V 4 bases and J 8 bases, with 15 bases left between them. CDR3 length: 14 amino acids. From germline, CDR1 is LNHDA and CDR2 SQIVND (reference sequence). CDR3 in amino acids: CASSNRRGSDIQYF. CDR3 nucleotides: TGTGCCAGTAGTAATAGGAGAGGGAGTGACATTCAGTACTTC.

V and J are TRBV5-4 and TRBJ1-6; no clear D gene. Per germline, CDR1 SGHNT and CDR2 YYREEE (reference sequence). CDR3 size: 14 residues. Deletions cut 4 bases from V and 10 bases from J, with 15 bases between. CDR3 DNA sequence: TGTGCCAGCAGCCCCAATCGGGCTTACTCACCCCTCCACTTT. Translation: CASSPNRAYSPLHF.

This clonotype occurred many times. The chain combines TRBV12-3 or TRBV12-4 with TRBJ2-2; the match to TRBD1 covers 7 bases. Trimming took 9 bases from V and 6 from J; bases not matched to a gene: 10. This CDR3 contains 14 residues. The CDR3 DNA reads as TGTGCCAGTCGACCGGGACAGTCGGCCGGGGAGCTGTTTTTT. Its translation: CASRPGQSAGELFF.

The V and J genes are TRBV6-8 and TRBJ2-2, with TRBD1 matching 7 bases. CDR1 and CDR2 (germline): MNHGY, SAAAGT. The J segment lost 9 bases and the V segment lost 8 bases, leaving 12 bases of the junction unmatched. This CDR3 comprises 14 residues. In nucleotides, the CDR3 is TGTGCCAGCCGCGCAGGGGGAAGTCATCGGGAGCTGTTTTTT. It codes for CASRAGGSHRELFF.

This clonotype has only a few counts. J is TRBJ2-5 and V is TRBV27, with 10 bases identical to TRBD2. Losses at the gene ends were 8 bases for V and 9 bases for J; bases not matched to a gene: 12. This CDR3 is built from 14 residues. Germline V gene lookup returns CDR1 MNHEY and CDR2 SMNVEV (reference sequence). Written as DNA, the CDR3 is TGTGCCAGCCGACCCGGACTAGCGGCCGAGGCCCAGTACTTC. Translated: CASRPGLAAEAQYF.